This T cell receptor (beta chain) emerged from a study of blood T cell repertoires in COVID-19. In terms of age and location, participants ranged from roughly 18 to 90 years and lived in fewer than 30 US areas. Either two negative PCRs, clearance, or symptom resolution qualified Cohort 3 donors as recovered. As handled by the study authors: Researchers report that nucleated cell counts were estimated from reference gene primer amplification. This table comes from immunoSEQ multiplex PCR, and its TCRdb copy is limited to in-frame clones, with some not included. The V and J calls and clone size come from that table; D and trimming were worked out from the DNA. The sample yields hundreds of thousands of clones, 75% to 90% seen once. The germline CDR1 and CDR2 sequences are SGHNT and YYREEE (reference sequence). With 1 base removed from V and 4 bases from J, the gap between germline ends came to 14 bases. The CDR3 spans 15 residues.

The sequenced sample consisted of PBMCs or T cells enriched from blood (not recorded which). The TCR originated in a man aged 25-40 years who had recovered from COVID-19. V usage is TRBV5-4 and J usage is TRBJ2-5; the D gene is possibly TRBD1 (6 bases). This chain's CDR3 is CASSLRGGYGETQYF. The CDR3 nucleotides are TGTGCCAGCAGCTTGAGAGGGGGTTATGGAGAGACCCAGTACTTC.